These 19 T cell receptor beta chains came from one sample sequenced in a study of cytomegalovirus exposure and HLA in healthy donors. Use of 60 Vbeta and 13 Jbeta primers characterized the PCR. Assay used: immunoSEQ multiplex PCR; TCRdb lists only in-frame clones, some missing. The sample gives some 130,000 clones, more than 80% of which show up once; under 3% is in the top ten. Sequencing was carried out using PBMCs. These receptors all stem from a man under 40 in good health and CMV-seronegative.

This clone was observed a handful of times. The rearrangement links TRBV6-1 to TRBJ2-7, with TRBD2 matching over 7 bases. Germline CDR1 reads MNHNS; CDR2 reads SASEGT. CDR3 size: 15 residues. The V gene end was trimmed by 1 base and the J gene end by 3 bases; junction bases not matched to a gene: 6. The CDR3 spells CASSEVPSGDYEQYF. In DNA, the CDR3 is TGTGCCAGCAGTGAAGTCCCTAGCGGAGACTACGAGCAGTACTTC.

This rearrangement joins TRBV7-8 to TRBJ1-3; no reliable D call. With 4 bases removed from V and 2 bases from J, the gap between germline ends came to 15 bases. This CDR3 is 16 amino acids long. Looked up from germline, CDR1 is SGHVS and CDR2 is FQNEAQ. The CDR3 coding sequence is TGTGCCAGCAGCTCGTTTACCATGGGCCCTGGAAACACCATATATTTT. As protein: CASSSFTMGPGNTIYF. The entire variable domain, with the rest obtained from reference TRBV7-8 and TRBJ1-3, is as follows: GAGVSQSPRYKVAKRGQDVALRCDPISGHVSLFWYQQALGQGPEFLTYFQNEAQLDKSGLPSDRFFAERPEGSVSTLKIQRTQQEDSAVYLCASSSFTMGPGNTIYFGEGSWLTVV.

In DNA form, the CDR3 reads TGTGCCAGCAGCCAACAACCTCCGGGAACATCCTACAATGAGCAGTTCTTC. Protein product: CASSQQPPGTSYNEQFF. V usage is TRBV4-2 and J usage is TRBJ2-1, with D perhaps matching TRBD2 (5 bases). CDR1 is LGHNA, CDR2 YNFKEQ, per germline. V was clipped by 2 bases and J by 1 base, with 15 bases between them. This CDR3 comprises 17 residues.

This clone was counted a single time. The CDR3 protein is CSVGQGAYYEQYF. DNA for the CDR3: TGCAGCGTTGGACAGGGGGCTTACTACGAGCAGTACTTC. V is TRBV29-1 and J is TRBJ2-7, with 10 bases fitting TRBD1. This CDR3 spans 13 amino acids. Per germline, CDR1 SQVTM and CDR2 ANQGSEA. The junction had 3 bases not matched to a gene; V was cut back by 4 bases and J by 3 bases.

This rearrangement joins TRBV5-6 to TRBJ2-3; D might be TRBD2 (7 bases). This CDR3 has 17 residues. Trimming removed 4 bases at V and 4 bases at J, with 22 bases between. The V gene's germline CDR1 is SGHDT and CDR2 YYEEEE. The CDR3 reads CASSPDPWRGGPDTQYF. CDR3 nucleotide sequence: TGTGCCAGCAGCCCCGATCCGTGGAGGGGGGGCCCAGATACGCAGTATTTT.

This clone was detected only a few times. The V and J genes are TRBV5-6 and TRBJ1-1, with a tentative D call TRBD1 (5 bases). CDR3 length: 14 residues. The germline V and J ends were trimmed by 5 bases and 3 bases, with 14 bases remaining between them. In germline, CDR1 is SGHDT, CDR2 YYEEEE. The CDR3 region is CASRWGGKDTEAFF. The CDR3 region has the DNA TGTGCCAGCAGGTGGGGGGGAAAGGACACTGAAGCTTTCTTT.

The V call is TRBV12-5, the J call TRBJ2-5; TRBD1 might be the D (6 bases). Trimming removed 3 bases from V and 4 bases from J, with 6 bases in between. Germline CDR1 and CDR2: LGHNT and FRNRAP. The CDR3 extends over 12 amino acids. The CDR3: CASGFRGETQYF. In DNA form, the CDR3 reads TGTGCTAGTGGTTTCAGGGGAGAGACCCAGTACTTC.

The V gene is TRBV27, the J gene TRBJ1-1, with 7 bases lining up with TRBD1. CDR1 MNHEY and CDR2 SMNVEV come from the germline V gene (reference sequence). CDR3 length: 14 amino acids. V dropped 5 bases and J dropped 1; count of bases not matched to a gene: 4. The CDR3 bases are TGTGCCAGCAGTCGGAGGACAGGGAACACTGAAGCTTTCTTT. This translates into CASSRRTGNTEAFF.

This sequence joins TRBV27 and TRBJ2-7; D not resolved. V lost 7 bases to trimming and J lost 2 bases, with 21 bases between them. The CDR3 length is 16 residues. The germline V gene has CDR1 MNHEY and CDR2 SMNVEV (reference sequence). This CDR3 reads CASTTYGSDFTYEQYF. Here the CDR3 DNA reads TGTGCCAGCACCACGTACGGGTCAGATTTTACCTACGAGCAGTACTTC.

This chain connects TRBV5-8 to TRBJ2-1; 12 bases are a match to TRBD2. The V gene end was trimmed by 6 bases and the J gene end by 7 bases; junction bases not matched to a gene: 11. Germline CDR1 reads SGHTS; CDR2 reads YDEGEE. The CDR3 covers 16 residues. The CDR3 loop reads CASTLSRTSGMNEQFF. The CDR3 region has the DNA TGTGCCAGCACACTATCGAGGACTAGCGGGATGAATGAGCAGTTCTTC.

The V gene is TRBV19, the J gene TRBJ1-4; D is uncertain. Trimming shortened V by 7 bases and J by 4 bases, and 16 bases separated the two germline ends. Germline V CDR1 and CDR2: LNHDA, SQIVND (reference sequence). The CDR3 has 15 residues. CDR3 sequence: CASISADPGNEKLFF. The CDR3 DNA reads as TGTGCCAGTATTTCGGCAGACCCGGGTAATGAAAAACTGTTTTTT.

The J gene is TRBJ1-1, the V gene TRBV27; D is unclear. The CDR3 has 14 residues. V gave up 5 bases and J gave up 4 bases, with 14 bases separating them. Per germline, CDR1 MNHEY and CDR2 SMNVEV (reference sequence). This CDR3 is CASSPNPGSTEAFF. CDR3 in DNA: TGTGCCAGCAGTCCAAATCCAGGATCCACTGAAGCTTTCTTT.

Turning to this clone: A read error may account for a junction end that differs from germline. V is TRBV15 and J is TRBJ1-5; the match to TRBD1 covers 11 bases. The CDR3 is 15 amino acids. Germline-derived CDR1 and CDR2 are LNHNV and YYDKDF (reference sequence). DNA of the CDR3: TGTGCCACCAGCTCCCGGGACAGGGGGAACCAGCCCCAGAATTTT. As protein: CATSSRDRGNQPQNF.

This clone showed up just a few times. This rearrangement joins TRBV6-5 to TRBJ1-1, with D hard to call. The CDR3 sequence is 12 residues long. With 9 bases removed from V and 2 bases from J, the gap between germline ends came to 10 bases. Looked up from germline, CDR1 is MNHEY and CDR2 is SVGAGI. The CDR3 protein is CASTSTNTEAFF. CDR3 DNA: TGTGCCAGTACCTCAACAAACACTGAAGCTTTCTTT.

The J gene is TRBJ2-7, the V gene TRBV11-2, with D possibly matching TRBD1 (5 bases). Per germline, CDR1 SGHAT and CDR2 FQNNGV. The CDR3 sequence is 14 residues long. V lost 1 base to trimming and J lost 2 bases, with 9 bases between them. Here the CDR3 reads CASSLAQGPYEQYF. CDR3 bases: TGTGCCAGCAGCTTAGCGCAGGGCCCCTACGAGCAGTACTTC.

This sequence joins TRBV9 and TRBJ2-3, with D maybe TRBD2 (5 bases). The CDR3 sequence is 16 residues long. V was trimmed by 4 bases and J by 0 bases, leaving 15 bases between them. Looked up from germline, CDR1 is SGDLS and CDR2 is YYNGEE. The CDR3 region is CASSLNRDTSTDTQYF. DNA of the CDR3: TGTGCCAGCAGCCTAAACCGGGATACTAGCACAGATACGCAGTATTTT.

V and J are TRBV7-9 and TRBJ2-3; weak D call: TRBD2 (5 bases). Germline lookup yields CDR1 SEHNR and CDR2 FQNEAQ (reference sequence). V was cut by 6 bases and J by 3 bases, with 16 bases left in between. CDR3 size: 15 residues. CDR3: CASRPLTGKTDTQYF. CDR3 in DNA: TGTGCCAGCAGACCGCTGACGGGAAAGACAGATACGCAGTATTTT.

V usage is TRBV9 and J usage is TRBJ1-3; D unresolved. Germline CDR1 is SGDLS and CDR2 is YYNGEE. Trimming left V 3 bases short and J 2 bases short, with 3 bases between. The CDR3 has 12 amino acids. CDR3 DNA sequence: TGTGCCAGCAGCGATACTGGAAACACCATATATTTT. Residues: CASSDTGNTIYF.

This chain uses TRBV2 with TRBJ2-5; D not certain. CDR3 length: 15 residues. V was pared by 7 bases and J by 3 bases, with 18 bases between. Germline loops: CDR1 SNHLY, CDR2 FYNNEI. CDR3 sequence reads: CASTTDDGYEETQYF. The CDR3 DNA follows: TGTGCCAGCACCACAGATGACGGATATGAAGAGACCCAGTACTTC.